Listed below are T cell receptor beta chains from one sample, sequenced in a study of T cell responses to AZD1222 COVID-19 vaccine. Measured with immunoSEQ multiplex PCR; TCRdb has only the in-frame clones, and not every one. The sample carries 150,000 to 200,000 clones, 80% to 95% recorded once. The sample consisted of peripheral blood, taken 28 days after the second AZD1222 dose. The source is an adult who received the AZD1222 COVID-19 vaccine. CDR3s include the opening cysteine and the closing phenylalanine or tryptophan. A D gene is named only where the DNA matches it firmly. Size is stated for part of the rows, as once, few or many counts, or as a class when the clone is expanded.

J gene: TRBJ1-2; D gene: TRBD1; clone size: .; V gene: TRBV24-1; CDR3 DNA: TGTGCCACCAGTGATTCCGGGACAGACTATGGCTACACCTTC; CDR3 protein: CATSDSGTDYGYTF
J gene: TRBJ2-1; D gene: .; clone size: .; V gene: TRBV6-2/TRBV6-3; CDR3 DNA: TGTGCCAGCAGTGATATAGGGGGGACCACAGTACATGAGCAGTTCTTC; CDR3 protein: CASSDIGGTTVHEQFF
J gene: TRBJ2-7; D gene: .; clone size: .; V gene: TRBV7-6; CDR3 DNA: TGTGCCAGCAGCTTACTTGAGGGGGTGCGGTCCTACGAGCAGTACTTC; CDR3 protein: CASSLLEGVRSYEQYF
J gene: TRBJ2-5; D gene: TRBD1; clone size: .; V gene: TRBV2; CDR3 DNA: TGTGCCAGCAGTTATGGGGGACAGGGGAGGACTCAAGAGACCCAGTACTTC; CDR3 protein: CASSYGGQGRTQETQYF
J gene: TRBJ1-1; D gene: .; clone size: .; V gene: TRBV6-5; CDR3 DNA: TGTGCCAGCAGGGTAATGGTTCCCACTGAAGCTTTCTTT; CDR3 protein: CASRVMVPTEAFF
J gene: TRBJ2-3; D gene: .; clone size: .; V gene: TRBV5-4; CDR3 DNA: TGTGCCAGCAGGGGGCAGCTTGAGGCAGATACGCAGTATTTT; CDR3 protein: CASRGQLEADTQYF
J gene: TRBJ1-6; D gene: .; clone size: .; V gene: TRBV7-2; CDR3 DNA: TGTGCCAGCAGCGCAGGGATCCCGGGGAATAATTCACCCCTCCACTTT; CDR3 protein: CASSAGIPGNNSPLHF
J gene: TRBJ2-7; D gene: TRBD1; clone size: .; V gene: TRBV28; CDR3 DNA: TGTGCCAGCAGTCTAGGACAGGGGCGCGGGGAGCAGTACTTC; CDR3 protein: CASSLGQGRGEQYF
J gene: TRBJ1-2; D gene: .; clone size: .; V gene: TRBV7-2; CDR3 DNA: TGTGCCAGCAGTTTCGACCAGGCCTATGGCTACACCTTC; CDR3 protein: CASSFDQAYGYTF
J gene: TRBJ2-7; D gene: .; clone size: few; V gene: TRBV7-9; CDR3 DNA: TGTGCCAGCAGCTTAGAGGGGGGCGCACCCTACGAGCAGTACTTC; CDR3 protein: CASSLEGGAPYEQYF
J gene: TRBJ1-2; D gene: .; clone size: .; V gene: TRBV6-6; CDR3 DNA: TGTGCCAGCAGTCTCGACCATAACTATGGCTACACCTTC; CDR3 protein: CASSLDHNYGYTF
J gene: TRBJ1-5; D gene: .; clone size: .; V gene: TRBV6-1; CDR3 DNA: TGTGCCAGCAGTGAACTGGTTCCGTCCCAGCATTTT; CDR3 protein: CASSELVPSQHF
J gene: TRBJ2-7; D gene: TRBD1; clone size: .; V gene: TRBV28; CDR3 DNA: TGTGCCAGTCTGAACAGGGGGGTAAACTACGAGCAGTACTTC; CDR3 protein: CASLNRGVNYEQYF
J gene: TRBJ1-5; D gene: .; clone size: .; V gene: TRBV7-2; CDR3 DNA: TGTGCCAGCAGTTATGCCGGGGATAGCAATCAGCCCCAGCATTTT; CDR3 protein: CASSYAGDSNQPQHF
J gene: TRBJ1-2; D gene: .; clone size: .; V gene: TRBV13; CDR3 DNA: TGTGCCAGCAGCTTCTACAGGGACGGACTACGTTATGGCTACACCTTC; CDR3 protein: CASSFYRDGLRYGYTF
J gene: TRBJ1-1; D gene: TRBD1; clone size: .; V gene: TRBV6-5; CDR3 DNA: TGTGCCAGCAGTTACTCGAAACAGGGGGGGACTGAAGCTTTCTTT; CDR3 protein: CASSYSKQGGTEAFF
J gene: TRBJ2-1; D gene: TRBD1; clone size: .; V gene: TRBV7-2; CDR3 DNA: TGTGCCAGCAGGCGGACAGGGGGCTCCTACAATGAGCAGTTCTTC; CDR3 protein: CASRRTGGSYNEQFF
J gene: TRBJ2-1; D gene: .; clone size: .; V gene: TRBV6-5; CDR3 DNA: TGTGCCAGCAGTTCCTTTGGCGGGAACTACAATGAGCAGTTCTTC; CDR3 protein: CASSSFGGNYNEQFF
J gene: TRBJ1-6; D gene: .; clone size: .; V gene: TRBV10-2; CDR3 DNA: TGCGCCAGCAGTAGGCAGGGGCGCCGTGATTCACCCCTCCACTTT; CDR3 protein: CASSRQGRRDSPLHF
J gene: TRBJ2-3; D gene: .; clone size: .; V gene: TRBV5-4; CDR3 DNA: TGTGCCAGCAGCGCGTGGGGCACGCAGTATTTT; CDR3 protein: CASSAWGTQYF
J gene: TRBJ2-2; D gene: TRBD2; clone size: once; V gene: TRBV9; CDR3 DNA: TGTGCCAGCAGCGTATCTCGGGGCGGGAGAGGTAACACCGGGGAGCTGTTTTTT; CDR3 protein: CASSVSRGGRGNTGELFF
J gene: TRBJ2-2; D gene: TRBD2; clone size: .; V gene: TRBV7-3; CDR3 DNA: TGTGCCAGCAGCTTTAGTATGACTAGCGGAAACACCGGGGAGCTGTTTTTT; CDR3 protein: CASSFSMTSGNTGELFF
J gene: TRBJ2-3; D gene: TRBD2; clone size: .; V gene: TRBV4-1; CDR3 DNA: TGCGCCAGCAGCCAAGGTTTCCAGCGGGGGTTGTTGAGCACAGATACGCAGTATTTT; CDR3 protein: CASSQGFQRGLLSTDTQYF
J gene: TRBJ2-2; D gene: .; clone size: .; V gene: TRBV7-9; CDR3 DNA: TGTGCCAGCAGCTTAGTCCGGGGTTCCAACACCGGGGAGCTGTTTTTT; CDR3 protein: CASSLVRGSNTGELFF
J gene: TRBJ1-2; D gene: .; clone size: .; V gene: TRBV2; CDR3 DNA: TGTGCCAGCGAAGCAGACTACTATGGCTACACCTTC; CDR3 protein: CASEADYYGYTF
J gene: TRBJ1-1; D gene: TRBD1; clone size: .; V gene: TRBV28; CDR3 DNA: TGTGCCAGTGACAGGGCGGGTGAAGCTTTCTTT; CDR3 protein: CASDRAGEAFF
J gene: TRBJ1-1; D gene: TRBD1; clone size: .; V gene: TRBV19; CDR3 DNA: TGTGCCAGTAGTTTGGCCCTCAGGGGGACGGATACTGAAGCTTTCTTT; CDR3 protein: CASSLALRGTDTEAFF
J gene: TRBJ1-2; D gene: .; clone size: .; V gene: TRBV11-2; CDR3 DNA: TGTGCCAGCAGCCCCCGGGGGGTCGGCGGCTACACCTTC; CDR3 protein: CASSPRGVGGYTF
J gene: TRBJ1-2; D gene: TRBD1; clone size: .; V gene: TRBV29-1; CDR3 DNA: TGCAGCGGTGCAGGGGGCTACGGCTACACCTTC; CDR3 protein: CSGAGGYGYTF
J gene: TRBJ1-5; D gene: .; clone size: .; V gene: TRBV5-5; CDR3 DNA: TGTGCCAGCAGAACTGACCAGGGTCCCCAGCCCCAGCATTTT; CDR3 protein: CASRTDQGPQPQHF
J gene: TRBJ1-4; D gene: TRBD1; clone size: .; V gene: TRBV6-6; CDR3 DNA: TGTGCCAGCAGTCGGGGGACAGGGACGGTGGCTAATGAAAAACTGTTTTTT; CDR3 protein: CASSRGTGTVANEKLFF
J gene: TRBJ1-5; D gene: TRBD1; clone size: .; V gene: TRBV19; CDR3 DNA: TGTGCCAGTAGTATTGGGACAGGGCCGGGACAGCCCCAGCATTTT; CDR3 protein: CASSIGTGPGQPQHF
J gene: TRBJ2-4; D gene: TRBD1; clone size: .; V gene: TRBV6-5; CDR3 DNA: TGTGCCAGCACCACAGGGGACAAAAACATTCAGTACTTC; CDR3 protein: CASTTGDKNIQYF
J gene: TRBJ2-7; D gene: TRBD1; clone size: .; V gene: TRBV28; CDR3 DNA: TGTGCCAGCAGTTCCTCATCCCGGACAGGGGGATACGAGCAGTACTTC; CDR3 protein: CASSSSSRTGGYEQYF
J gene: TRBJ2-3; D gene: TRBD1; clone size: .; V gene: TRBV18; CDR3 DNA: TGTGCCAGCTCACCAACAGGGGCCACAGATACGCAGTATTTT; CDR3 protein: CASSPTGATDTQYF
J gene: TRBJ1-5; D gene: TRBD1; clone size: few; V gene: TRBV3-1/TRBV3-2; CDR3 DNA: TGTGCCAGCAGCCACCTAGGACAGGGTTCCCAGCCCCAGCATTTT; CDR3 protein: CASSHLGQGSQPQHF
J gene: TRBJ2-6; D gene: .; clone size: .; V gene: TRBV5-1; CDR3 DNA: TGCGCCACCAACCGGGGATCTGGGGCCAACGTCCTGACTTTC; CDR3 protein: CATNRGSGANVLTF
J gene: TRBJ1-1; D gene: .; clone size: .; V gene: TRBV7-8; CDR3 DNA: TGTGCCAGCCGGATGGGAGGTCGGGATTCTGAAGCTTTCTTT; CDR3 protein: CASRMGGRDSEAFF
J gene: TRBJ1-1; D gene: .; clone size: few; V gene: TRBV4-1; CDR3 DNA: TGCGCCAGCAGCCAAGATCGCGGAGCTTTCTTT; CDR3 protein: CASSQDRGAFF
J gene: TRBJ2-5; D gene: .; clone size: .; V gene: TRBV21-1; CDR3 DNA: TGTGCCAGCAGCAAGGGGGGCTCCGGGGAGACCCAGTACTTC; CDR3 protein: CASSKGGSGETQYF
J gene: TRBJ1-1; D gene: .; clone size: .; V gene: TRBV28; CDR3 DNA: TGTGCCAGCAGTGACCCAAGGCGCTCGCATAACACTGAAGCTTTCTTT; CDR3 protein: CASSDPRRSHNTEAFF
J gene: TRBJ1-3; D gene: TRBD1; clone size: .; V gene: TRBV10-3; CDR3 DNA: TGTGCCATCAGTAGCCAGGCCGGGACAGGGGTTCTCTCTGGAAACACCATATATTTT; CDR3 protein: CAISSQAGTGVLSGNTIYF
J gene: TRBJ2-1; D gene: .; clone size: .; V gene: TRBV7-3; CDR3 DNA: TGTGCCAGCAGCCCCGTGGGGCCTTCCTACAATGAGCAGTTCTTC; CDR3 protein: CASSPVGPSYNEQFF
J gene: TRBJ1-2; D gene: .; clone size: .; V gene: TRBV18; CDR3 DNA: TGTGCCAGCTCAACGACAGACAACTATGGCTACACCTTC; CDR3 protein: CASSTTDNYGYTF
J gene: TRBJ2-2; D gene: .; clone size: .; V gene: TRBV2; CDR3 DNA: TGTGCCAGCAGCCCAGTAGGGGCGGGCACCGGGGAGCTGTTTTTT; CDR3 protein: CASSPVGAGTGELFF
J gene: TRBJ2-3; D gene: TRBD1; clone size: once; V gene: TRBV5-4; CDR3 DNA: TGTGCCAGCAGCTTACAGGGGACATGGGCAGATACGCAGTATTTT; CDR3 protein: CASSLQGTWADTQYF
J gene: TRBJ2-7; D gene: .; clone size: .; V gene: TRBV29-1; CDR3 DNA: TGCAGCGTCGCCGGGACACCCGGTCGGCAGTACTTC; CDR3 protein: CSVAGTPGRQYF
J gene: TRBJ2-1; D gene: TRBD2; clone size: few; V gene: TRBV19; CDR3 DNA: TGTGCCAGTAGTATGCTAGCGGGAGTCTCTGAGCAGTTCTTC; CDR3 protein: CASSMLAGVSEQFF
J gene: TRBJ2-5; D gene: .; clone size: once; V gene: TRBV7-9; CDR3 DNA: TGTGCCAGCAGCTTACCAGGGGTAGAGACCCAGTACTTC; CDR3 protein: CASSLPGVETQYF
J gene: TRBJ1-4; D gene: TRBD1; clone size: .; V gene: TRBV28; CDR3 DNA: TGTGCCAGCAGGAAGACAGGGGGTGCAACTAATGAAAAACTGTTTTTT; CDR3 protein: CASRKTGGATNEKLFF
J gene: TRBJ1-2; D gene: .; clone size: .; V gene: TRBV10-3; CDR3 DNA: TGTGCCATCAGTGAGTCGAATTACGGTTCTGGCTACACCTTC; CDR3 protein: CAISESNYGSGYTF
J gene: TRBJ2-2; D gene: .; clone size: .; V gene: TRBV5-1; CDR3 DNA: TGCGCCAACCGACAGGATTCGAACACCGGGGAGCTGTTTTTT; CDR3 protein: CANRQDSNTGELFF